This T cell receptor (beta chain) stems from a study of T cells in Graves' hyperthyroidism and ophthalmopathy. General study results and limits: Most thyroid-expanded clonotypes above 0.001 were also found in blood.

Concerning this clonotype itself: What it recognizes is unknown.

What was amplified from RNA transcripts were TCR beta CDR3 regions. TCR CDR3 regions were first amplified by RT-PCR with HTBI primers. TCRdb re-analysed the multiplex PCR reads in MiXCR, keeping a single row per CDR3 protein. The sample has approximately 300,000 distinct CDR3 sequences, roughly 18% seen once; the top ten hold roughly 40%. Extraction of PBMCs used about 9.2 ml of fresh peripheral blood. The CDR3 runs to 16 residues. After removal of 1 base from V and 5 bases from J, the junction contained 6 bases not matched to a gene. Per germline, CDR1 SGHTA and CDR2 FQGTGA. The chain employs TRBV7-3 and TRBJ2-2; 8 bases agree with TRBD2. The TCR originated in a man aged 50-60 years with Graves' ophthalmopathy. Material: blood. CDR3 region: CASSLSLAGGTGELFF. In DNA, the CDR3 is TGTGCCAGCAGCTTAAGTCTAGCGGGCGGGACCGGGGAGCTGTTTTTT.